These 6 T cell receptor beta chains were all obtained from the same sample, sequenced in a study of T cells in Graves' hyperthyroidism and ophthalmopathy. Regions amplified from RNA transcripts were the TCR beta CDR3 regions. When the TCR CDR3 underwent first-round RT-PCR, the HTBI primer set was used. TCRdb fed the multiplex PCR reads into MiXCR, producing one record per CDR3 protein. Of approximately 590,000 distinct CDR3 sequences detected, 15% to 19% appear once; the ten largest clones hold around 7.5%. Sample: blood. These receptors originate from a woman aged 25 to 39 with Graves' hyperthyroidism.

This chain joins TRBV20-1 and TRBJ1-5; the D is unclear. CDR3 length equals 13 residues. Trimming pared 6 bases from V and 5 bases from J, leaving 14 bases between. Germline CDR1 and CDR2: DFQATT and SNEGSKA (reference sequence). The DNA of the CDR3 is TGCAGTGCCCCAACCTCTGGGGATCAGCCCCAGCATTTT. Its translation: CSAPTSGDQPQHF.

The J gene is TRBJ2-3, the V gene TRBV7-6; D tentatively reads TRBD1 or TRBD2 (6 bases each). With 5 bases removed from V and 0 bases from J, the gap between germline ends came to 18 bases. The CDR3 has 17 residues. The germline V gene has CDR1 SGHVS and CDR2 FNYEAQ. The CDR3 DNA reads TGTGCCAGCAGCCCCATAGGGGGGACCGCTAGCACAGATACGCAGTATTTT. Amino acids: CASSPIGGTASTDTQYF. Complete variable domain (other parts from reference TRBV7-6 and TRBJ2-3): GAGVSQSPRYKVTKRGQDVALRCDPISGHVSLYWYRQALGQGPEFLTYFNYEAQQDKSGLPNDRFSAERPEGSISTLTIQRTEQRDSAMYRCASSPIGGTASTDTQYFGPGTRLTVL.

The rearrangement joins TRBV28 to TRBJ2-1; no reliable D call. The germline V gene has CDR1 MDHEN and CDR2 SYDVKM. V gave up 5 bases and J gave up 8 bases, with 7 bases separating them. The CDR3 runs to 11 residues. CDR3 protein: CASSLQDEQFF. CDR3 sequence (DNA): TGTGCCAGCAGTCTTCAGGATGAGCAGTTCTTC.

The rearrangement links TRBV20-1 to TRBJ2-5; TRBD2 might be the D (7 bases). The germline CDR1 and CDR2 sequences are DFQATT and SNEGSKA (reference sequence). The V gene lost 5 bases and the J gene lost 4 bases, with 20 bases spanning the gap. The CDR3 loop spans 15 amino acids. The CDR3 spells CSAGTGSGGVETQYF. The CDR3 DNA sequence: TGCAGTGCTGGAACAGGGTCGGGGGGTGTAGAGACCCAGTACTTC.

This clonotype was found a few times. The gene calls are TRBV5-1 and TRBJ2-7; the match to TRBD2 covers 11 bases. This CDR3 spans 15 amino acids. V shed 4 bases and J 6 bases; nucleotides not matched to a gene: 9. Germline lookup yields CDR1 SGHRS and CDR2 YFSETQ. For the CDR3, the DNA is TGCGCCAGCAGCGACGTAAGAGGGACTAGCGGCGAGCAGTACTTC. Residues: CASSDVRGTSGEQYF.

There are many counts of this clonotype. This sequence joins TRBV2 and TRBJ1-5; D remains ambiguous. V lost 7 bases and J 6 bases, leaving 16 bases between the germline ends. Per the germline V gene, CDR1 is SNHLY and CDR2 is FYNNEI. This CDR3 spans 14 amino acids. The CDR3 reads CASTGMRIGQPQHF. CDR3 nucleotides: TGTGCCAGCACCGGAATGAGGATCGGTCAGCCCCAGCATTTT.